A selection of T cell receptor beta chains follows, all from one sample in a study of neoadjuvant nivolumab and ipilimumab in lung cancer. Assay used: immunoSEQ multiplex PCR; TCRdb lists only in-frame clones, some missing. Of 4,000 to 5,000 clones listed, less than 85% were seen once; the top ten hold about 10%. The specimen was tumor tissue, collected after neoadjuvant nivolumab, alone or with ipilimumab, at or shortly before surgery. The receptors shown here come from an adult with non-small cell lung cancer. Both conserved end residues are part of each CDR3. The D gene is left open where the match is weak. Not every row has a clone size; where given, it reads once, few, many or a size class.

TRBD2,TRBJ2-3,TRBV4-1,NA,TGCGCCAGCAGCCGAGGGACTAGCGGGGGGGCTAGGACAGATACGCAGTATTTT,CASSRGTSGGARTDTQYF
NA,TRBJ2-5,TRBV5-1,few,TGCGCCAGCAGACTGGCATCCAACTCCCGGGAGACCCAGTACTTC,CASRLASNSRETQYF
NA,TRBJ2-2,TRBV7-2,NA,TGTGCCAGCAGCTCCCGGAGCGGCGGCGGGGAGCTGTTTTTT,CASSSRSGGGELFF
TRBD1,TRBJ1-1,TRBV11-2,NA,TGTGCCAGCAGCTTAGGGTCCAGGGGGGTAACTGAAGCTTTCTTT,CASSLGSRGVTEAFF
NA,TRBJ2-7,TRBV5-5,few,TGTGCCAGCAGCTTGGATATCCGAGCTAACGGGGAGCAGTACTTC,CASSLDIRANGEQYF
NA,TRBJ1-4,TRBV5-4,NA,TGTGCCAGCAGCTTGGGCCGGGGCAGTAATGAAAAACTGTTTTTT,CASSLGRGSNEKLFF
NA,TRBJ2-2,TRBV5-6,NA,TGTGCCAGCAGCTCCTTGGGGCAACTCACAACCGGGGAGCTGTTTTTT,CASSSLGQLTTGELFF
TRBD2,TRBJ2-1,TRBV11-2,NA,TGTGCCAGCAGCCCGAGTTATAGCGGGGGGTTCTACAATGAGCAGTTCTTC,CASSPSYSGGFYNEQFF
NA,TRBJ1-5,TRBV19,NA,TGTGCCAGTAGTGCAGAAATCAATCAGCCCCAGCATTTT,CASSAEINQPQHF
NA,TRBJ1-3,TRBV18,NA,TGTGCCAGCTCACCCCGGGGGCCTGGGGTAGAAGGAAACACCATATATTTT,CASSPRGPGVEGNTIYF
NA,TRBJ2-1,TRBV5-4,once,TGTGCCAGCAGCTTGGTGGTGGGGGGCAACGATGAGCAGTTCTTC,CASSLVVGGNDEQFF
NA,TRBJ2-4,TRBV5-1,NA,TGCGCCAGCAGCCTTGGGACACCCTCCAAAAACATTCAGTACTTC,CASSLGTPSKNIQYF
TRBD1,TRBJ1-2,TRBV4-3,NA,TGCGCCAGCAGCCAAGATGGACAGGTTTATGGCTACACCTTC,CASSQDGQVYGYTF
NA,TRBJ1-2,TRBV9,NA,TGTGCCAGCAGTTCCAACCCGGGGAAAATGGACCTCTATGGCTACACCTTC,CASSSNPGKMDLYGYTF
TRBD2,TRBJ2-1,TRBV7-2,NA,TGTGCCAGCAGCTTAATAAGCGGGGGGTCCTACAATGAGCAGTTCTTC,CASSLISGGSYNEQFF
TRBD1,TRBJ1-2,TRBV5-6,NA,TGTGCCAGCAGCTTGAGACAGGGCGATGGCTACACCTTC,CASSLRQGDGYTF
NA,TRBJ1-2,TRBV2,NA,TGTGCCAGCAGCCTCCTGGGGCAGCGCCCTAACTATGGCTACACCTTC,CASSLLGQRPNYGYTF
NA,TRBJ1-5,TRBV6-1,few,TGTGCCAGCAGTGAAAATACTAGCAATCAGCCCCAGCATTTT,CASSENTSNQPQHF
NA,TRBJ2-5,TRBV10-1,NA,TGCGCCAGACACAGATTCCCGGGGCAAGAGACCCAGTACTTC,CARHRFPGQETQYF
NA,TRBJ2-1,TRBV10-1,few,TGCGCCAGCAGTGAACAACTCAACTACAATGAGCAGTTCTTC,CASSEQLNYNEQFF
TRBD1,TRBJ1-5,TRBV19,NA,TGTGCCAGTAGTATAGGGAGGGGGCAAACTCGGAAACATCAGCCCCAGCATTTT,CASSIGRGQTRKHQPQHF
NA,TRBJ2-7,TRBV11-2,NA,TGTGCCAGCAGCCCCAGGACAGCCTACGAGCAGTACTTC,CASSPRTAYEQYF
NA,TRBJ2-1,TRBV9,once,TGTGCCAGCAGCGCGGGGGACTTAGGTGAGCAGTTCTTC,CASSAGDLGEQFF
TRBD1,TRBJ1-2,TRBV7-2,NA,TGTGCCAGCAGCTCGTCGAGGACAGGGGCGCAAGGCTACACCTTC,CASSSSRTGAQGYTF
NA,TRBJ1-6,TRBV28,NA,TGTGCCAGCAGTCTTGGTCCAAGTAATTCACCCCTCCACTTT,CASSLGPSNSPLHF
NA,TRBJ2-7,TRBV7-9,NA,TGTGCCAGCAGCTTAGTTCAGGGATCCTACGAGCAGTACTTC,CASSLVQGSYEQYF
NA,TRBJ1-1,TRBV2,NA,TGTGCCAGCATGCAGGAAACTGAAGCTTTCTTT,CASMQETEAFF
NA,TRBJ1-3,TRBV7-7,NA,TGTGCTAGCAGCTTAAACTCTGGAAACACCATATATTTT,CASSLNSGNTIYF
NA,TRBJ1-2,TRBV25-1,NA,TGTGCCAGCAGTCAGAGAAACTATGGCTACACCTTC,CASSQRNYGYTF
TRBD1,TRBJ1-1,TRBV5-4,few,TGTGCCAGCAGCCCAGACAGGGTTGCTGAAGCTTTCTTT,CASSPDRVAEAFF
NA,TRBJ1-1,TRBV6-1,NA,TGTGCCAGCAGTGACCCGGGGGGCTGGACTGAAGCTTTCTTT,CASSDPGGWTEAFF
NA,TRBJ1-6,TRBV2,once,TGTGCCAGCAGTGTAGGCCTTAATTCACCCCTCCACTTT,CASSVGLNSPLHF
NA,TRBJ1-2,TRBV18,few,TGTGCCAGCTCTCTGGACCGAACGGGTGGCTACACCTTC,CASSLDRTGGYTF
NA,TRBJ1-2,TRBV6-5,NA,TGTGCCACCCAGACAGACATCTATGGCTACACCTTC,CATQTDIYGYTF
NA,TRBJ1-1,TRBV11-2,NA,TGTGCCAGCAGCAGAAGGCCCGATGGCAACACTGAAGCTTTCTTT,CASSRRPDGNTEAFF
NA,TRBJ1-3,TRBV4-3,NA,TGCGCCAGCAGCCAAGAGGGCTTCTCTGGAAACACCATATATTTT,CASSQEGFSGNTIYF
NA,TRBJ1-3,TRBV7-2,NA,TGTGCCAGCAGTATCGCCCTCTCGAGGGATGGAAACACCATATATTTT,CASSIALSRDGNTIYF
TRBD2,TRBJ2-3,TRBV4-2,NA,TGTGCCAGCAGCCCAGGGACTAGCGGGGGGTGGAGCACAGATACGCAGTATTTT,CASSPGTSGGWSTDTQYF
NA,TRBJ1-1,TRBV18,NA,TGTGCCAGCTCATCTAGGGGTGATGAAGCTTTCTTT,CASSSRGDEAFF
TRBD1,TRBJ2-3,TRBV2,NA,TGTGCCAGCAAGAGGGACAGCTCCACAGATACGCAGTATTTT,CASKRDSSTDTQYF
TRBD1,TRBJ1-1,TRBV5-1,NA,TGCGCCAGCAGACCGGACAGGGGTTACACTGAAGCTTTCTTT,CASRPDRGYTEAFF
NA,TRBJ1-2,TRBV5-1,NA,TGCGCCAGCAGCGAGGACGGCTATGGCTACACCTTC,CASSEDGYGYTF
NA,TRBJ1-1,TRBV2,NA,TGTGCCAGCAGTGTTCGGACTGAAGCTTTCTTT,CASSVRTEAFF
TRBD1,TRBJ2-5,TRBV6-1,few,TGTGCCAGCAGGGGAACAGGGGTGGAGACCCAGTACTTC,CASRGTGVETQYF
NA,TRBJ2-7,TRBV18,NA,TGTGCCAGCTCACGAGACCTCCCGGGCGGCGGCTCCTACGAGCAGTACTTC,CASSRDLPGGGSYEQYF
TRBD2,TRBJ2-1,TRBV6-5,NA,TGTGCCAGCAGCCTTACTAGCGGGGGATACAATGAGCAGTTCTTC,CASSLTSGGYNEQFF
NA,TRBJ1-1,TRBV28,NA,TGTGCCAGCAGTTTAGGTACTGAAGCTTTCTTT,CASSLGTEAFF
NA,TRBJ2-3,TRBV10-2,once,TGCGCCAGCAGTGAGGCCCAGGGGCTGGGAGCAGATACGCAGTATTTT,CASSEAQGLGADTQYF
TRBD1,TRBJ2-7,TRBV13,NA,TGTGCCAGCAGCCGCCTCGGACAGGGTAGCTCCTACGAGCAGTACTTC,CASSRLGQGSSYEQYF
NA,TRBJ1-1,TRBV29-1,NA,TGCAGCGTTGAACGGCAGAAGAACACTGAAGCTTTCTTT,CSVERQKNTEAFF
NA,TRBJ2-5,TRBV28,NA,TGTGCCAGCAGCGCCTCGGGGCGGACAGAGACCCAGTACTTC,CASSASGRTETQYF
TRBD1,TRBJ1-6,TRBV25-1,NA,TGTGCCAGCAGTTGGGACAGGACTAATTCACCCCTCCACTTT,CASSWDRTNSPLHF
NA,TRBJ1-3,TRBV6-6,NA,TGTGCCAGCAGTTATCCGGGTGGAGGAAACACCATATATTTT,CASSYPGGGNTIYF
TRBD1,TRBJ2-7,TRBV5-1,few,TGCGCCAGCAGCCCGGGACAGGGGGCGAACACCTACGAGCAGTACTTC,CASSPGQGANTYEQYF
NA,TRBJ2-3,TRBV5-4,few,TGTGCCAGCAGCTCGACCTCAGATACGCAGTATTTT,CASSSTSDTQYF
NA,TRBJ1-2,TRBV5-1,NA,TGCGCCAGCAGCTTGGTAGCGTCTACGTATGGCTACACCTTC,CASSLVASTYGYTF
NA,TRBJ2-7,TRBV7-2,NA,TGTGCCAGCAGCTCCAGGAGGGGCTCCTACGAGCAGTACTTC,CASSSRRGSYEQYF